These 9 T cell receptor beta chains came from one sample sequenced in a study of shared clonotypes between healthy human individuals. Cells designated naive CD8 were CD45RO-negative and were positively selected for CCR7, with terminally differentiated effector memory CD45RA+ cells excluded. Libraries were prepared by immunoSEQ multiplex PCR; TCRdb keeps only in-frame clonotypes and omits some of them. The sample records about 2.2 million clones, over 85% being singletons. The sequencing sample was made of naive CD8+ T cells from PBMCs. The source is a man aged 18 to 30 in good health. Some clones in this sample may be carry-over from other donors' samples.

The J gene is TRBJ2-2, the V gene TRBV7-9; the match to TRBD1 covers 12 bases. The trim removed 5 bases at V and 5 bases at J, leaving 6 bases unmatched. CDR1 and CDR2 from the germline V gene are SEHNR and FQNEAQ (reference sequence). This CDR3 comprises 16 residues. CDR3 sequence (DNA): TGTGCCAGCAGCCACGGGACAGGGGGCTGGACCGGGGAGCTGTTTTTT. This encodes CASSHGTGGWTGELFF.

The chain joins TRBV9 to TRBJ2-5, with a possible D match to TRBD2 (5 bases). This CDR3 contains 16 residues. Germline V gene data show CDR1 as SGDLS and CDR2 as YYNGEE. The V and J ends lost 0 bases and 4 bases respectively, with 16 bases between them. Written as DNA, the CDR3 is TGTGCCAGCAGCGTAGTTAGCGTCGATTGGGGAGAGACCCAGTACTTC. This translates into CASSVVSVDWGETQYF.

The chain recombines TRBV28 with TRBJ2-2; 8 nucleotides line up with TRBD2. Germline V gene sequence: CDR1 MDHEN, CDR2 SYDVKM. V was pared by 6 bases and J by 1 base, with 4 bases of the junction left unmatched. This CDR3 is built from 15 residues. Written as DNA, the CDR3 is TGTGCCAGCAGCCTGACTAGCGAGAACACCGGGGAGCTGTTTTTT. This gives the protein CASSLTSENTGELFF.

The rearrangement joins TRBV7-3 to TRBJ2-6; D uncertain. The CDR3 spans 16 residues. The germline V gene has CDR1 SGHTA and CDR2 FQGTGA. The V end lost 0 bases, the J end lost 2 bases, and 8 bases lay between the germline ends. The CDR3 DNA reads TGTGCCAGCAGCTTAACGTGGACGGCTGGGGCCAACGTCCTGACTTTC. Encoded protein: CASSLTWTAGANVLTF.

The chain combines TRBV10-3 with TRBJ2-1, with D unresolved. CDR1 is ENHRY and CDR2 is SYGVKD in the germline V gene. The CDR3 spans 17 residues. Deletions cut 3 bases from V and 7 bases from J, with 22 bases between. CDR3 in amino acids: CAISEPGWAPLWNEQFF. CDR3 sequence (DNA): TGTGCCATCAGTGAACCGGGTTGGGCCCCCCTTTGGAATGAGCAGTTCTTC.

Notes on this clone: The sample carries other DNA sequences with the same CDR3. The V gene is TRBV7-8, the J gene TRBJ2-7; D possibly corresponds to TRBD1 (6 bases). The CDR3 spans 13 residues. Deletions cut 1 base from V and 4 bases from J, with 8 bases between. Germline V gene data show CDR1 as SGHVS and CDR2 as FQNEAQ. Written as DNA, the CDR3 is TGTGCCAGCAGCTTAGGCAGGGGTTACGAGCAGTACTTC. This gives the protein CASSLGRGYEQYF.

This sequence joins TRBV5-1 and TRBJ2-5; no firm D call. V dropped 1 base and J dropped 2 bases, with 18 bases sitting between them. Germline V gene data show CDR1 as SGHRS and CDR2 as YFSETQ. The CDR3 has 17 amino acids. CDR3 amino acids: CASSLFSGVGRQETQYF. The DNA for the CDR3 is TGCGCCAGCAGCTTGTTTTCGGGTGTTGGCAGGCAAGAGACCCAGTACTTC. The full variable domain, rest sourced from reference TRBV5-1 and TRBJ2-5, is KAGVTQTPRYLIKTRGQQVTLSCSPISGHRSVSWYQQTPGQGLQFLFEYFSETQRNKGNFPGRFSGRQFSNSRSEMNVSTLELGDSALYLCASSLFSGVGRQETQYFGPGTRLLVL.

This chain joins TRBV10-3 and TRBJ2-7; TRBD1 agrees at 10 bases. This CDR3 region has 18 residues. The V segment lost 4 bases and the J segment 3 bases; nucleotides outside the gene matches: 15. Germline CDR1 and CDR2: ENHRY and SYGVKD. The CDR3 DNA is TGTGCCATCAGTGTTGGACAGGGGGAGTTCTCGGGTGGCTACGAGCAGTACTTC. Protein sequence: CAISVGQGEFSGGYEQYF.

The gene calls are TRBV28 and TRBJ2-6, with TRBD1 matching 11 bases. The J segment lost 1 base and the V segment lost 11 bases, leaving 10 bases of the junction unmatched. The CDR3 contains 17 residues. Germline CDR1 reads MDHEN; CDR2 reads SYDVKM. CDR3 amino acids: CAAERTGGLSGANVLTF. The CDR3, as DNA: TGTGCCGCTGAAAGGACAGGGGGCTTGTCTGGGGCCAACGTCCTGACTTTC.